Sequencing of this TCR beta chain was carried out in a study of cytomegalovirus exposure and HLA in healthy donors (TCRdb year 2017). About the study as a whole: A later analysis indicated that the roughly 120 validation repertoires were generated on the platform also employed for the approximately 690 repertoires of the first cohort. The study combined high-throughput TCR immunosequencing, statistical association of individual TCRs with disease status, and machine learning to predict cytomegalovirus infection status. The study aimed to test whether cataloging public T cell receptors could reveal signatures of past pathogen exposure. Besides the first cohort of 666 subjects, a separate validation cohort made up of about 120 different subjects was used. What the work shows at the level of the full study, not this receptor alone: In vitro tests confirmed that three of the cytomegalovirus-associated TCR beta chains recognize cytomegalovirus antigens. Of the cluster scores, 85% to 95% were above 0 in a later analysis, which found that TCRs clustered in the first cohort also tended to co-occur in the 120 validation repertoires. Most TCR sequences were observed very rarely across donors, whereas some public TCRs were present in many individuals. A total of 164 TCR beta chains were listed by the study as associated with cytomegalovirus. Cytomegalovirus status was reported to be diagnosed by the classifier with high specificity and sensitivity in both the original and validation cohorts. The authors suggested that the approach could potentially be extended to other disease states and immunological phenotypes. A later analysis had no HLA typing for the validation cohort, so co-occurrence there was scored across all 130 or so repertoires.

The donors were included in the validation cohort of approximately 130 subjects, a group kept apart from the roughly 730-subject first cohort. To prepare the library, the immunoSEQ multiplex PCR assay was applied. The source study handled its data this way. A statistical classification framework was built to diagnose cytomegalovirus status from the catalog of TCR beta chain sequences. Not all clones reach the TCRdb copy of this immuneACCESS table, which keeps in-frame sequences only. Checked studies attribute under half of the gap to unresolved V genes and leave the rest unexplained. V and J calls and clone size follow that table, whereas D and trimming were derived from the DNA. Across this sample there are around 160,000 clones, with 70% to 90% seen only once. 2.5% to 3.5% of the sample is held by the ten biggest clonotypes. Counted from cysteine to phenylalanine, this CDR3 has 15 amino acids. Solely the CDR3 DNA is kept, with 45 bases framed from the first base. V trim: 4 bases; J trim: 6 bases; unmatched bases: 9. Looking up the germline V gene (reference sequence) yields CDR1 SGHNT and CDR2 YYREEE.

A word on this clone: No antigen is known for it. The record has no base qualities; no much larger clone is one base away.

The receptor's source is a man younger than 30 in good health and CMV-seronegative. Sequencing input: PBMCs. The V gene is TRBV5-4 and the J gene is TRBJ2-1, with 8 bases in between that match TRBD1. CDR3 protein: CASSIPGQDFNEQFF. The nucleotide sequence reads as follows: TGTGCCAGCAGCATTCCGGGACAGGACTTCAATGAGCAGTTCTTC. The full variable domain, with segments outside the CDR3 supplied by the reference TRBV5-4 and TRBJ2-1 proteins, appears as ETGVTQSPTHLIKTRGQQVTLRCSSQSGHNTVSWYQQALGQGPQFIFQYYREEENGRGNFPPRFSGLQFPNYSSELNVNALELDDSALYLCASSIPGQDFNEQFFGPGTRLTVL.